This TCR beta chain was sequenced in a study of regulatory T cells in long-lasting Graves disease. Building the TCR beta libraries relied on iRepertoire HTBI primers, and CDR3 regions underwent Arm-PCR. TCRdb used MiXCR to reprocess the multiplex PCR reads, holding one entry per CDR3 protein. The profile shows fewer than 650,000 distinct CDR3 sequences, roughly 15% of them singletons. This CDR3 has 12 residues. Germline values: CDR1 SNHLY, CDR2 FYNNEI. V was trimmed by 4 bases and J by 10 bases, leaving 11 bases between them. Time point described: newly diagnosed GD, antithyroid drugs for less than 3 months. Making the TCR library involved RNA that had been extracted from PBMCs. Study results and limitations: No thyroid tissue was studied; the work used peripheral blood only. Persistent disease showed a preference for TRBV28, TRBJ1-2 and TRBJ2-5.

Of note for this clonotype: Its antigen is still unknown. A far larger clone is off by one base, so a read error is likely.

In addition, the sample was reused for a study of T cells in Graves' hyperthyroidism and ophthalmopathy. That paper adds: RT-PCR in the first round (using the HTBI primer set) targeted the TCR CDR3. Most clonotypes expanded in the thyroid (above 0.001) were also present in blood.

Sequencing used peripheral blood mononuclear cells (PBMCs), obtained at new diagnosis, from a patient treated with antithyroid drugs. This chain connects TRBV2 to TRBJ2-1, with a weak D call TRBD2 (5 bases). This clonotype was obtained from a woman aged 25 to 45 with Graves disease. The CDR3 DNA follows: TGTGCCAGCAGTGTGTCTAGCTACGAGCAGTTCTTC. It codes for CASSVSSYEQFF.